The rows below give T cell receptor beta chains drawn from one sample of a study of T-cell reconstitution after alpha-beta-depleted transplantation in children. In TCRdb, the PCR reads were re-called with MiXCR into one record per CDR3 protein. This sample has 280,000 or so distinct CDR3 sequences, with approximately 10% found just once. The sample in question was peripheral blood, obtained 180 days after TCRalphabeta/CD19-depleted stem cell transplant. These receptors were obtained from a male patient between 2 and 15 years old who had a stem cell transplant for chronic granulomatous disease, so the T cells may come from the graft donor. CDR3s include the opening cysteine and the closing phenylalanine or tryptophan. The D gene is left open where the match is weak. Size values are once, few and many counts, or a class for expanded clones, and some rows have none.

j_call clone_size v_call d_call cdr3_aa cdr3_nt
TRBJ2-1 many TRBV4-3 TRBD2 CASSHSGGGANEQFF TGCGCCAGCAGCCATAGTGGCGGGGGGGCGAATGAGCAGTTCTTC
TRBJ2-7 few TRBV6-1 TRBD1 CASWGQGGRFYEQYF TGTGCCAGCTGGGGACAGGGTGGACGGTTTTACGAGCAGTACTTC
TRBJ1-2 many TRBV20-1 TRBD1 CSALPRGTGFNGYTF TGCAGTGCCCTCCCCCGCGGGACAGGTTTTAATGGCTACACCTTC
TRBJ1-4 many TRBV15 TRBD1 CATSTRWTGVVNEKLFF TGTGCCACCAGCACCCGCTGGACAGGGGTCGTGAATGAAAAACTGTTTTTT
TRBJ2-2 many TRBV7-8 TRBD2 CASSVTGTSGLIGELFF TGTGCCAGCAGCGTAACCGGGACTAGCGGCTTAATCGGGGAGCTGTTTTTT
TRBJ2-7 many TRBV4-2 TRBD1 CASSQGNQGARSEQYF TGTGCCAGCAGCCAAGGTAATCAGGGGGCGCGAAGCGAGCAGTACTTC
TRBJ1-5 many TRBV21-1 - CASSITGFRNQPQHF TGTGCCAGCTCTATTACAGGGTTCCGCAATCAGCCCCAGCATTTT
TRBJ2-3 many TRBV2 - CASTPGTQSTDTQYF TGTGCCAGCACCCCCGGGACCCAAAGCACAGATACGCAGTATTTT
TRBJ1-6 many TRBV12-3/TRBV12-4 TRBD1 CASSPRSGTGASPLHF TGTGCCAGCAGCCCCAGATCTGGGACAGGGGCTTCACCCCTCCACTTT
TRBJ2-1 - TRBV5-5 - CASSATDYNEQFF TGTGCCAGCAGCGCGACCGACTACAATGAGCAGTTCTTC
TRBJ1-2 many TRBV29-1 TRBD1 CSVTGTGSYGYTF TGCAGCGTAACCGGGACAGGGTCCTATGGCTACACCTTC
TRBJ2-3 - TRBV18 - CASSPRDGYTDTQYF TGTGCCAGCTCACCCCGGGACGGCTACACAGATACGCAGTATTTT
TRBJ1-4 many TRBV5-6 - CASSSDSFNEKLFF TGTGCCAGCAGTTCGGACAGTTTTAATGAAAAACTGTTTTTT
TRBJ2-2 many TRBV27 - CASSPEGRGELFF TGTGCCAGCAGTCCCGAGGGTCGCGGGGAGCTGTTTTTT
TRBJ2-5 many TRBV5-1 - CASRGRETQYF TGCGCCAGCCGAGGTCGGGAGACCCAGTACTTC
TRBJ2-1 many TRBV20-1 - CSAKVYVYNEQFF TGCAGTGCTAAGGTATATGTGTACAATGAGCAGTTCTTC
TRBJ2-7 many TRBV5-1 - CASSLTGSPREQYF TGCGCCAGCAGCTTGACGGGGTCCCCCCGGGAGCAGTACTTC
TRBJ2-3 many TRBV9 - CASSAPGPGTDTQYF TGTGCCAGCAGCGCACCAGGTCCGGGCACAGATACGCAGTATTTT
TRBJ2-3 many TRBV12-3/TRBV12-4 - CASSPYSLGMSTDTQYF TGTGCCAGCAGTCCCTACTCACTGGGAATGAGCACAGATACGCAGTATTTT
TRBJ2-1 many TRBV18 TRBD2 CASSPMGLAGGAYNEQFF TGTGCCAGCTCACCAATGGGACTAGCGGGAGGCGCCTACAATGAGCAGTTCTTC
TRBJ1-3 many TRBV20-1 - CSAPRDRSSDTIYF TGCAGTGCGCCCCGAGACAGGTCGTCGGACACCATATATTTT
TRBJ2-6 - TRBV19 - CASSPPGRTSGANVLTF TGTGCCAGTAGTCCCCCGGGACGTACCTCTGGGGCCAACGTCCTGACTTTC
TRBJ2-7 many TRBV27 TRBD1 CASSYSGTGPYEQYF TGTGCCAGCAGCTATTCCGGGACAGGGCCCTACGAGCAGTACTTC
TRBJ1-6 many TRBV19 - CASSSSGGVGSPLHF TGTGCCAGTAGCTCCTCCGGTGGGGTTGGTTCACCCCTCCACTTT
TRBJ1-2 many TRBV20-1 TRBD1 CSALDRGNYGYTF TGCAGTGCTTTGGACAGGGGAAACTATGGCTACACCTTC
TRBJ2-1 many TRBV12-3/TRBV12-4 TRBD2 CASSPTSGELNEQFF TGTGCCAGCAGTCCGACTAGCGGGGAGCTCAATGAGCAGTTCTTC
TRBJ2-7 many TRBV7-9 TRBD2 CASSFPGLAGELTYEQYF TGTGCCAGCAGCTTCCCCGGGCTAGCGGGAGAGCTAACCTACGAGCAGTACTTC
TRBJ2-7 many TRBV12-3/TRBV12-4 - CASSPRDGAYEQYF TGTGCCAGCAGTCCACGGGACGGAGCCTACGAGCAGTACTTC